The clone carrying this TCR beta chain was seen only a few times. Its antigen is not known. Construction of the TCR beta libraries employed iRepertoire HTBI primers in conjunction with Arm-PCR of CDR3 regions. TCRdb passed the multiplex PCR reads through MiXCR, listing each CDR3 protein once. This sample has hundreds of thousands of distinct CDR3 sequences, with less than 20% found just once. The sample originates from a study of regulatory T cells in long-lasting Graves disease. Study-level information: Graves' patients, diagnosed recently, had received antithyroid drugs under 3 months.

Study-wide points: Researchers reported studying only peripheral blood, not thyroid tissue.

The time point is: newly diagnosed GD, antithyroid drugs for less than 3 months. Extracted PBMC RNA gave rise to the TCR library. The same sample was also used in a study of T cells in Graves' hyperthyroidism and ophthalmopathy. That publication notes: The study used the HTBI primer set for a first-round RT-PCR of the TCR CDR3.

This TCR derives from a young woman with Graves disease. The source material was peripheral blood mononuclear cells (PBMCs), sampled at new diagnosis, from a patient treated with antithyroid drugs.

The CDR3 loop is CASRKTGGNTGELFF. As DNA, the CDR3 is TGTGCCAGCAGAAAAACAGGGGGTAACACCGGGGAGCTGTTTTTT. The V and J genes are TRBV7-9 and TRBJ2-2; 8 bases fit TRBD1. The CDR3 consists of 15 residues. V lost 6 bases, J lost 2 bases, and 5 bases stayed unmatched. Per the germline V gene, CDR1 is SEHNR and CDR2 is FQNEAQ (reference sequence).